This T cell receptor (beta chain) comes out of a study of CD8 T cells in ankylosing spondylitis. General observations from the study: It was reported that disease-linked clones were significantly enriched in matched ankylosing spondylitis synovial fluid. Past studies reported some motif variants in reactive arthritis synovial fluid and blood. Seemingly characteristic of ankylosing spondylitis blood was a TCR beta motif consisting of several highly homologous variants.

Many counts were recorded for this clonotype. Its specificity is not known. The germline V gene has CDR1 DFQATT and CDR2 SNEGSKA (reference sequence). With 3 bases removed from V and 2 bases from J, the gap between germline ends came to 11 bases. The CDR3 is 13 amino acids. With molecular barcodes, quantitative 5'-RACE was used to make the TCR beta libraries. TCRdb passed the 5' RACE reads through MiXCR, listing each CDR3 protein once. The sample contains 250,000 to 400,000 distinct CDR3 sequences, roughly 12% of which appear only once. This sequence originates from a female donor with ankylosing spondylitis or in good health (not recorded which). The sequencing input was blood, either unsorted or a sorted T cell fraction (not recorded which). V is TRBV20-1 and J is TRBJ2-7, with a possible D match to TRBD2 (5 bases). CDR3 sequence (DNA): TGCAGTGCTAGGCGGGCTGGCCCCTACGAGCAGTACTTC. Its protein is CSARRAGPYEQYF.